This entry lists 5 T cell receptor beta chains sequenced from one sample in a study of cytomegalovirus exposure and HLA in healthy donors. Primers for the PCR totalled 60 Vbeta and 13 Jbeta. Sequencing was performed with immunoSEQ multiplex PCR; in TCRdb, only in-frame clones are kept and a portion is missing. The sample yields tens of thousands of clones, around four fifths seen once. Material for sequencing was PBMCs. The receptors originated from a middle-aged man in good health and CMV-seropositive.

The chain uses TRBV19 and TRBJ2-7; 9 nucleotides match TRBD1. The V gene end was trimmed by 5 bases and the J gene end by 3 bases; junction bases not matched to a gene: 5. The CDR3 consists of 14 residues. Per the germline V gene, CDR1 is LNHDA and CDR2 is SQIVND (reference sequence). The DNA for the CDR3 is TGTGCCAGTAGTGGACAGGGGACCCTCTACGAGCAGTACTTC. Its protein is CASSGQGTLYEQYF.

The V and J genes are TRBV5-4 and TRBJ2-5; a possible D gene is TRBD2 (6 bases). The length of the CDR3 is 15 residues. Germline CDR1 SGHNT, CDR2 YYREEE (reference sequence). The ends were cut back, 5 bases at V and 5 bases at J, with 19 bases in the middle. CDR3: CASSPVNLRGETQYF. The DNA of the CDR3 is TGTGCCAGCAGTCCGGTGAATCTTCGGGGGGAGACCCAGTACTTC.

The chain combines TRBV18 with TRBJ2-3; a possible D gene is TRBD2 (6 bases). Germline V gives CDR1 KGHSH, CDR2 LQKENI. This CDR3 comprises 13 residues. The V and J ends lost 8 bases and 5 bases respectively, with 14 bases between them. CDR3 bases: TGTGCCAGCGAAAGTATAGCGGTAGATACGCAGTATTTT. It specifies CASESIAVDTQYF.

J is TRBJ1-3 and V is TRBV19; no reliable D call. This CDR3 contains 16 residues. Germline V gene lookup returns CDR1 LNHDA and CDR2 SQIVND (reference sequence). V lost 5 bases, J lost 2 bases, and 16 bases lay in between. This chain's CDR3 is CASSPQWATAGNTIYF. DNA for the CDR3: TGTGCCAGTAGTCCACAGTGGGCCACGGCTGGAAACACCATATATTTT.

The J gene is TRBJ2-2, the V gene TRBV25-1; 9 bases agree with TRBD2. This CDR3 region has 16 residues. Germline V CDR1 and CDR2: MGHDK, SYGVNS. The junction had 13 bases not matched to a gene; V was cut back by 10 bases and J by 4 bases. This chain's CDR3 is CATGIPGGGVTGELFF. The CDR3 nucleotides read TGTGCCACCGGTATTCCCGGCGGGGGGGTCACCGGGGAGCTGTTTTTT.